The present TCR beta chain was sequenced within a study of blood T cell repertoires in COVID-19. Study-level information: There were acute and convalescent COVID-19 samples, and they came from the United States, Italy and Spain.

Source study methods: Reference gene primer amplification gave estimated nucleated cell counts. The repertoire was sequenced with immunoSEQ multiplex PCR; TCRdb's copy has only in-frame clones and lacks some. V and J calls and clone size come straight from that table; D and trimming were deduced from the DNA. Of approximately 59,000 clones listed, more than 70% are singletons. CDR3 length: 15 amino acids. Unmatched junction bases numbered 8, after V lost 4 bases and J lost 4 bases. From germline, CDR1 is SGHTA and CDR2 FQGNSA. The chain carries TRBV7-2 and TRBJ1-2, with 8 bases lining up with TRBD1. The TCR was taken from a human donor in a cohort sampled during active COVID-19. The sample comprised peripheral blood. This chain's CDR3 is CASSSPLRGLYGYTF. CDR3 nucleotide sequence: TGTGCCAGCAGCTCCCCCCTCAGGGGGCTCTATGGCTACACCTTC.